This T cell receptor beta chain was sequenced for a study of blood T cell repertoires in COVID-19. Study at large: T cells, B-cell-depleted T cells, or PBMCs provided the cDNA or gDNA that served as material.

Original methodology: Estimation of nucleated cell counts was performed using reference gene primer amplification. Libraries were prepared by immunoSEQ multiplex PCR; TCRdb keeps only in-frame clonotypes and omits some of them. That table furnishes V, J and clone size, whereas the DNA furnished D and trimming. This sample has 200,000 to 250,000 clones, with roughly 90% found just once. Germline-derived CDR1 and CDR2 are ENHRY and SYGVKD. The CDR3 length is 16 residues. V trimming: 2 bases; J trimming: 5 bases; junction bases outside the gene matches: 11. What was sequenced was peripheral blood. The source is a woman aged 60-75 years with acute or convalescent COVID-19. The chain is built from TRBV10-3 and TRBJ1-1, with TRBD1 identical over 7 bases. The CDR3 nucleotides read TGTGCCATCAGTGAGAAGCAATCAGGGGGGAGGACTGAAGCTTTCTTT. Amino acid sequence: CAISEKQSGGRTEAFF.